This T cell receptor (beta chain) was captured by sequencing in a study of T-cell memory formation after mild COVID-19. One entry per CDR3 protein, called by TCRdb with MiXCR from the 5' RACE reads. The sample includes 390,000 or so distinct CDR3 sequences, roughly 15% of them seen just once. The V gene's germline CDR1 is SEHNR and CDR2 FQNEAQ (reference sequence). This CDR3 is 16 amino acids long. Between the trimmed V and J ends, which lost 1 base and 0 bases, there was a span of 10 bases. The V call is TRBV7-9, the J call TRBJ1-3; unclear D gene. The sequenced sample consisted of PBMCs or a T cell subset sorted from them (not recorded which). This receptor was obtained from a young man who had mild COVID-19 (a few samples of this study predate the infection). Cell type and time point are not known. Here the CDR3 DNA reads TGTGCCAGCAGCTTAGGAGGTCCAAGCTCTGGAAACACCATATATTTT. Its protein is CASSLGGPSSGNTIYF.